The sequence of this TCR beta chain was determined in a study of T cells in localized non-small cell lung cancer. The protocol was immunoSEQ multiplex PCR, while the TCRdb copy is restricted to in-frame clones and leaves out a portion. Counted here are roughly 89,000 clones, under 95% occurring once; the ten biggest clones make up 4.1%. Notes on the study in general: Paired adjacent lung recovered a median about 60 of the top 100 tumor clones.

The sample holds one count of this clone. The antigen is not known. V lost 4 bases to trimming and J lost 7 bases, with 12 bases between them. The CDR3 consists of 13 residues. Germline V gene sequence: CDR1 SGHNT, CDR2 YENEEA. The sequencing here drew on PBMCs, taken before any cancer treatment. This TCR was recovered from a woman aged 40-75 years with stage II squamous cell lung carcinoma. The chain joins TRBV11-3 to TRBJ2-3; D not resolved. The CDR3 DNA sequence: TGTGCCAGCAGCTATACCCCCGGAAATACGCAGTATTTT. Protein product: CASSYTPGNTQYF.